These 9 T cell receptor beta chains share one sample of origin, sequenced in a study of blood T cell repertoires in COVID-19. Using immunoSEQ multiplex PCR, the repertoire was profiled, and TCRdb retains in-frame clones only, with some absent. The table shows some 200,000 clones, with 75% to 90% occurring only once. Sequencing input: peripheral blood. All receptors derive from a woman between 40 and 55 years old with acute or convalescent COVID-19.

The CDR3 sequence: CASSLEGTRNEQFF. CDR3 coding DNA: TGCGCCAGCAGCTTGGAAGGGACTAGGAATGAGCAGTTCTTC. The V and J genes are TRBV5-1 and TRBJ2-1; 8 bases match TRBD2. The germline CDR1 and CDR2 sequences are SGHRS and YFSETQ. The CDR3 is 14 amino acids. With V trimmed by 0 bases and J by 7 bases, 3 bases remained unmatched.

The chain carries TRBV5-1 and TRBJ1-2; unclear D gene. V was pared by 0 bases and J by 6 bases, with 15 bases between. This CDR3 is built from 15 residues. Germline loops: CDR1 SGHRS, CDR2 YFSETQ. CDR3 residues: CASSLAGSTGDGYTF. The CDR3 DNA sequence: TGCGCCAGCAGCTTGGCCGGGAGTACTGGGGATGGCTACACCTTC.

The chain carries TRBV18 and TRBJ1-6; 7 bases agree with TRBD1. Germline V CDR1 and CDR2: KGHSH, LQKENI. The J segment lost 8 bases and the V segment lost 1 base, leaving 5 bases of the junction unmatched. This CDR3 has 15 residues. The CDR3 coding sequence is TGTGCCAGCTCACCACGTACAGGGGCGGATTCACCCCTCCACTTT. Translating it yields CASSPRTGADSPLHF.

The chain joins TRBV27 to TRBJ1-2; TRBD1 agrees at 10 bases. The CDR3 is 19 amino acids. Germline V gene lookup returns CDR1 MNHEY and CDR2 SMNVEV (reference sequence). J was trimmed by 6 bases and V by 0 bases; bases with no gene match: 16. The CDR3 nucleotides read TGTGCCAGCAGTTTATCGATAATTACTCGACAGGGGGCACTGAATGGCTACACCTTC. This gives the protein CASSLSIITRQGALNGYTF.

The sample holds a few counts of this clone. The CDR3 DNA is TGTGCCGGGGGGCCGGGAGGGTACCCCAATACGCAGTATTTT. It encodes CAGGPGGYPNTQYF. The gene calls are TRBV6-5 and TRBJ2-3, with TRBD2 matching 8 bases. The germline V gene encodes CDR1 MNHEY and CDR2 SVGAGI. The trim removed 11 bases at V and 7 bases at J, leaving 14 bases unmatched. This CDR3 has 14 amino acids.

The gene calls are TRBV7-6 and TRBJ2-2, with D possibly being TRBD2 (6 bases). Germline-derived CDR1 and CDR2 are SGHVS and FNYEAQ. Trimming removed 5 bases at V and 4 bases at J, with 8 bases between. This CDR3 comprises 13 residues. CDR3 loop: CASSAGPTGELFF. CDR3 in DNA: TGTGCCAGCAGCGCGGGACCCACCGGGGAGCTGTTTTTT.

This clone was seen more than once but under ten times. The chain joins TRBV13 to TRBJ2-7; 9 bases are a match to TRBD2. Germline V gene lookup returns CDR1 PRHDT and CDR2 FYEKMQ (reference sequence). This CDR3 spans 14 amino acids. V shed 6 bases and J 5 bases; nucleotides not matched to a gene: 8. The CDR3 here is CASRNAGGPNEQYF. In DNA form, the CDR3 reads TGTGCCAGCAGGAACGCGGGAGGGCCCAACGAGCAGTACTTC. Looking up the rest from reference TRBV13 and TRBJ2-7 gives the full variable domain: AAGVIQSPRHLIKEKRETATLKCYPIPRHDTVYWYQQGPGQDPQFLISFYEKMQSDKGSIPDRFSAQQFSDYHSELNMSSLELGDSALYFCASRNAGGPNEQYFGPGTRLTVT.

The V gene is TRBV30, the J gene TRBJ2-1; 13 positions agree with TRBD2. The CDR3 totals 18 residues. J was trimmed by 2 bases and V by 8 bases; bases with no gene match: 15. Per germline, CDR1 GTSNPN and CDR2 SVGIG (reference sequence). CDR3 protein: CAGNGGLAGRGAYNEQFF. In DNA, the CDR3 is TGTGCCGGAAACGGGGGACTAGCGGGGAGAGGGGCCTACAATGAGCAGTTCTTC. Full variable domain (rest looked up from reference TRBV30 and TRBJ2-1): SQTIHQWPATLVQPVGSPLSLECTVEGTSNPNLYWYRQAAGRGLQLLFYSVGIGQISSEVPQNLSASRPQDRQFILSSKKLLLSDSGFYLCAGNGGLAGRGAYNEQFFGPGTRLTVL.

V usage is TRBV6-5 and J usage is TRBJ1-2; 7 bases line up with TRBD1. Per germline, CDR1 MNHEY and CDR2 SVGAGI. This CDR3 spans 14 amino acids. With 6 bases clipped from V and 2 bases from J, the junction kept 6 bases outside the gene matches. The CDR3: CASRAVQGNYGYTF. The CDR3 DNA follows: TGTGCCAGCAGAGCCGTACAGGGGAACTATGGCTACACCTTC.